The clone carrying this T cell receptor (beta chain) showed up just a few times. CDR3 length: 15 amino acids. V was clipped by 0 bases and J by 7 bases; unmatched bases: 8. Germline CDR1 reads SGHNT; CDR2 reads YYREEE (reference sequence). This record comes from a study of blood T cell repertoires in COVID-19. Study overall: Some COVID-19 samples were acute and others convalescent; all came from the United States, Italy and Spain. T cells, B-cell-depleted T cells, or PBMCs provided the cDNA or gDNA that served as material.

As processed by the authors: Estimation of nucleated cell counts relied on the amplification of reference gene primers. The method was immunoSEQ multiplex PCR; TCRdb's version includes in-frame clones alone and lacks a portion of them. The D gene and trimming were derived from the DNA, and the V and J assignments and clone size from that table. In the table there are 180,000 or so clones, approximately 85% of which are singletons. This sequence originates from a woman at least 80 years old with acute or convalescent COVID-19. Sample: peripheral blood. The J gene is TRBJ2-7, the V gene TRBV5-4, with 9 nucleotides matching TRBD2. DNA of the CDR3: TGTGCCAGCAGCTTGGATGGCGGGGGGGCCCAGGAGCAGTACTTC. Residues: CASSLDGGGAQEQYF. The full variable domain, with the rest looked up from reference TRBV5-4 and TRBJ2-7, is ETGVTQSPTHLIKTRGQQVTLRCSSQSGHNTVSWYQQALGQGPQFIFQYYREEENGRGNFPPRFSGLQFPNYSSELNVNALELDDSALYLCASSLDGGGAQEQYFGPGTRLTVT.